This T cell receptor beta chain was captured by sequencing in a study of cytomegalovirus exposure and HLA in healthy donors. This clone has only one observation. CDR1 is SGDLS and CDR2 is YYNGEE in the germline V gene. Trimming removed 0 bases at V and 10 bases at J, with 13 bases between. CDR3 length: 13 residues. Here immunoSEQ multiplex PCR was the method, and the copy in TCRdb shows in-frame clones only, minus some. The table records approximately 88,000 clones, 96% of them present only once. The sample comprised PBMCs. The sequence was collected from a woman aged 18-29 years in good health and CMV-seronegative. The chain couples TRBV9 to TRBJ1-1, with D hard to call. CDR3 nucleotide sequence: TGTGCCAGCAGCGTAGGGGTGGGCGAGTCAGCTTTCTTT. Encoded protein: CASSVGVGESAFF.